These 29 T cell receptor beta chains were all obtained from the same sample, sequenced in a study of PD-1 blockade in classical Hodgkin lymphoma. In every patient, relapse followed autologous stem cell transplantation, while exposure to brentuximab vedotin differed. The data were produced by immunoSEQ multiplex PCR, yet TCRdb's version contains in-frame clones alone and is incomplete. This sample has around 91,000 clones, with roughly 80% found just once. The sequences come from peripheral blood mononuclear cells (PBMCs), collected before the second cycle of nivolumab. The receptors shown here come from a human donor with classical Hodgkin lymphoma.

The chain links TRBV5-1 to TRBJ2-2, with TRBD1 identical over 9 bases. There are 14 residues in the CDR3. CDR1 SGHRS and CDR2 YFSETQ come from the germline V gene. V lost 4 bases and J lost 6; bases outside the gene matches: 4. This CDR3 reads CASSPGQGAGELFF. The CDR3 nucleotides are TGCGCCAGCAGCCCGGGACAGGGAGCCGGGGAGCTGTTTTTT.

This clone was seen a single time. This chain joins TRBV7-6 and TRBJ2-5; 11 nucleotides agree with TRBD1. The ends lost 5 bases at V and 5 bases at J; junction bases unmatched: 7. This CDR3 has 15 amino acids. The germline V gene has CDR1 SGHVS and CDR2 FNYEAQ. CDR3 protein: CASSPAGDRGETQYF. Here the CDR3 DNA reads TGTGCCAGCAGCCCCGCGGGGGACAGGGGGGAGACCCAGTACTTC.

This chain uses TRBV19 with TRBJ1-5; D unresolved. There are 14 residues in the CDR3. Per the germline V gene, CDR1 is LNHDA and CDR2 is SQIVND (reference sequence). The ends were cut back, 3 bases at V and 0 bases at J, with 6 bases in the middle. This chain's CDR3 is CASSIYSSNQPQHF. The CDR3 DNA sequence: TGTGCCAGTAGTATTTACAGTAGCAATCAGCCCCAGCATTTT.

The rearrangement uses TRBV10-3 and TRBJ2-3; D is undetermined. The CDR3 extends over 13 amino acids. Germline lookup yields CDR1 ENHRY and CDR2 SYGVKD. Trimming stripped 0 bases from V and 6 bases from J, with 7 bases between. CDR3 DNA sequence: TGTGCCATCAGTGAGTCGATGGGGGATACGCAGTATTTT. Translated: CAISESMGDTQYF.

As DNA, the CDR3 is TGTGCCTGGAGTGGGAACTCTGGAAACACCATATATTTT. Amino acid sequence: CAWSGNSGNTIYF. The genes are TRBV30 and TRBJ1-3; D not resolved. The CDR3 length is 13 residues. Germline loops: CDR1 GTSNPN, CDR2 SVGIG (reference sequence). Trimming stripped 1 base from V and 0 bases from J, with 4 bases between.

The chain combines TRBV6-1 with TRBJ1-5; D call uncertain. Trimming took off 2 bases at V and 5 bases at J, with 16 bases between the two ends. CDR1 is MNHNS, CDR2 SASEGT, per germline. This CDR3 region has 16 residues. CDR3 sequence: CASSERWGSYHQPQHF. The CDR3 nucleotides read TGTGCCAGCAGTGAACGTTGGGGATCTTACCATCAGCCCCAGCATTTT.

The chain recombines TRBV19 with TRBJ1-5, with TRBD1 matching over 9 bases. The CDR3 covers 15 residues. Germline CDR1 LNHDA, CDR2 SQIVND (reference sequence). V lost 7 bases and J lost 6; bases outside the gene matches: 10. CDR3: CASTLDRGRRQPQHF. The DNA of the CDR3 is TGTGCCAGTACCCTGGACAGGGGCCGGCGTCAGCCCCAGCATTTT.

This clone was detected once. V and J are TRBV23-1 and TRBJ1-1; TRBD1 aligns across 12 bases. TRBV23-1 is designated an ORF whose function remains uncertain. V lost 0 bases and J lost 11; bases outside the gene matches: 16. CDR3 size: 18 residues. The CDR3 DNA is TGCGCCAGCAGTCAATCATCCGTACCGGGACAGGGGGCCTGTGGGGCTTTCTTT. Translation gives CASSQSSVPGQGACGAFF.

This chain uses TRBV28 with TRBJ2-3; D may be TRBD2 (6 bases). CDR3 length equals 16 residues. CDR1 is MDHEN, CDR2 SYDVKM, per germline. V lost 6 bases, J lost 6 bases, and 22 bases lay in between. For the CDR3, the DNA is TGTGCCAGCAGCCTGCGTACGGGCCGGGGGACTGATACGCAGTATTTT. This translates into CASSLRTGRGTDTQYF. Full variable domain (remainder filled in from reference TRBV28 and TRBJ2-3): DVKVTQSSRYLVKRTGEKVFLECVQDMDHENMFWYRQDPGLGLRLIYFSYDVKMKEKGDIPEGYSVSREKKERFSLILESASTNQTSMYLCASSLRTGRGTDTQYFGPGTRLTVL.

This clone has a single count. The CDR3 coding sequence is TGTGCCAGCAGCCAACCGGGACTCCACCCCCGGCGGCAGTTCTTC. Translation gives CASSQPGLHPRRQFF. The chain uses TRBV14 and TRBJ2-1; D perhaps matches TRBD2 (6 bases). The germline V and J ends were trimmed by 2 bases and 12 bases, with 20 bases remaining between them. This CDR3 has 15 amino acids. Germline CDR1 and CDR2: SGHDN and FVKESK.

The genes are TRBV9 and TRBJ2-7; possible D gene TRBD2, 7 bases. The germline V gene encodes CDR1 SGDLS and CDR2 YYNGEE. CDR3 size: 17 residues. Between the trimmed V and J ends, which lost 3 bases and 2 bases, there was a span of 21 bases. The DNA of the CDR3 is TGTGCCAGCAGCGGAGCTGGGGGGGCGTCCCTAACCTACGAGCAGTACTTC. It yields the protein CASSGAGGASLTYEQYF.

The J gene is TRBJ2-3, the V gene TRBV9; D is undetermined. Germline V gene data show CDR1 as SGDLS and CDR2 as YYNGEE. Trimming pared 0 bases from V and 2 bases from J, leaving 4 bases between. The CDR3 totals 13 residues. CDR3 region: CASSVVPTDTQYF. In DNA form, the CDR3 reads TGTGCCAGCAGCGTAGTCCCCACAGATACGCAGTATTTT.

The chain employs TRBV5-4 and TRBJ2-3; 7 nucleotides align to TRBD2. This CDR3 is built from 16 residues. Germline V CDR1 and CDR2: SGHNT, YYREEE (reference sequence). Trimming cost V 0 bases and J 0 bases; bases outside gene matches: 4. The CDR3 region has the DNA TGTGCCAGCAGCTTGGTGGCTAGCGGTAGCACAGATACGCAGTATTTT. It is translated as CASSLVASGSTDTQYF.

There are a few counts of this clone. This chain links TRBV9 with TRBJ1-1; TRBD1 aligns across 7 bases. The CDR3 is made up of 15 amino acids. Germline loops: CDR1 SGDLS, CDR2 YYNGEE. Trimming took 4 bases from V and 3 from J; bases not matched to a gene: 9. This chain's CDR3 is CASSSHTGDYTEAFF. In nucleotides, the CDR3 is TGTGCCAGCAGCTCTCACACAGGGGATTACACTGAAGCTTTCTTT.

The chain uses TRBV30 and TRBJ1-1; a possible D gene is TRBD1 (6 bases). The V and J ends lost 1 base and 5 bases respectively, with 14 bases between them. The germline V gene encodes CDR1 GTSNPN and CDR2 SVGIG (reference sequence). The CDR3 consists of 14 residues. The CDR3 loop is CAWSDRRGLTEAFF. The CDR3 bases are TGTGCCTGGAGTGATCGCAGGGGCCTAACTGAAGCTTTCTTT. The whole variable domain, filled in from reference TRBV30 and TRBJ1-1, reads SQTIHQWPATLVQPVGSPLSLECTVEGTSNPNLYWYRQAAGRGLQLLFYSVGIGQISSEVPQNLSASRPQDRQFILSSKKLLLSDSGFYLCAWSDRRGLTEAFFGQGTRLTVV.

The chain couples TRBV9 to TRBJ2-1; weak D call: TRBD2 (5 bases). Trimming removed 4 bases from V and 2 bases from J, with 13 bases in between. CDR3 length: 15 amino acids. From germline, CDR1 is SGDLS and CDR2 YYNGEE. The CDR3 spells CASSPTGMTYNEQFF. CDR3 coding DNA: TGTGCCAGCAGCCCCACGGGGATGACCTACAATGAGCAGTTCTTC.

This chain uses TRBV5-8 with TRBJ1-1, with 8 bases fitting TRBD1. Germline CDR1 and CDR2: SGHTS and YDEGEE. CDR3 length: 12 residues. Trimming cost V 5 bases and J 8 bases; bases outside gene matches: 5. The CDR3 protein is CASRWDRREAFF. CDR3 sequence (DNA): TGTGCCAGCAGATGGGACAGGAGGGAAGCTTTCTTT.

The chain couples TRBV2 to TRBJ2-3; maybe TRBD2 (5 bases). The V and J ends lost 1 base and 4 bases respectively, with 6 bases between them. Germline CDR1 reads SNHLY; CDR2 reads FYNNEI. The CDR3 covers 13 residues. The CDR3 bases are TGTGCCAGCAGTGAAGAGAGGGCAGATACGCAGTATTTT. Translation: CASSEERADTQYF.

The V and J genes are TRBV10-3 and TRBJ2-2; D is perhaps TRBD2 (6 bases). The germline V gene encodes CDR1 ENHRY and CDR2 SYGVKD. The CDR3 sequence is 17 residues long. The V and J ends lost 2 bases and 5 bases respectively, with 18 bases between them. CDR3 amino acids: CAISEALVGGSTGELFF. DNA of the CDR3: TGTGCCATCAGTGAGGCCCTGGTGGGGGGAAGTACCGGGGAGCTGTTTTTT.

The V and J genes are TRBV30 and TRBJ2-7, with 8 bases lining up with TRBD1. Germline CDR1 and CDR2: GTSNPN and SVGIG (reference sequence). The J segment lost 4 bases and the V segment lost 2 bases, leaving 10 bases of the junction unmatched. The CDR3 sequence is 15 residues long. This CDR3 is CAWSHSLDRGYEQYF. CDR3 in DNA: TGTGCCTGGAGTCACTCCCTTGACAGGGGATACGAGCAGTACTTC.

The table lists this clone with a few counts. The V call is TRBV11-1, the J call TRBJ2-7; 11 bases are a match to TRBD2. The CDR3 length is 16 residues. Losses at the gene ends were 5 bases for V and 6 bases for J; bases not matched to a gene: 12. Germline V lookup: CDR1 SGHAT, CDR2 FQDESV (reference sequence). In DNA form, the CDR3 reads TGTGCCAGCAGCGGAACTAGACTAGCGGGATTGGGCGAGCAGTACTTC. Protein: CASSGTRLAGLGEQYF.

The rearrangement links TRBV7-9 to TRBJ1-2; D gene unclear. This CDR3 comprises 14 residues. Deletions cut 1 base from V and 5 bases from J, with 11 bases between. In germline, CDR1 is SEHNR, CDR2 FQNEAQ (reference sequence). CDR3 in amino acids: CASSLGPPRYGYTF. The CDR3 DNA sequence: TGTGCCAGCAGCTTAGGGCCCCCCCGATATGGCTACACCTTC.

This clone was counted only a few times. The rearrangement links TRBV23-1 to TRBJ1-5; D is unclear. TRBV23-1 is annotated as an ORF whose role is uncertain. With 2 bases removed from V and 9 bases from J, the gap between germline ends came to 8 bases. CDR3 length: 12 residues. CDR3 nucleotides: TGCGCCAGCAGTCAAGTGACACCGCCCCAGCATTTT. Its protein product is CASSQVTPPQHF.

Here the CDR3 reads CASSPPGHQRETQYF. Written as DNA, the CDR3 is TGTGCCAGCAGTCCCCCGGGCCATCAGCGGGAGACCCAGTACTTC. This chain joins TRBV6-1 and TRBJ2-5; D perhaps matches TRBD2 (5 bases). The CDR3 loop spans 15 amino acids. Germline V gene sequence: CDR1 MNHNS, CDR2 SASEGT. V lost 5 bases and J lost 5, with 18 bases in between.

This chain links TRBV5-8 with TRBJ1-5; D unclear. V lost 3 bases, J lost 0 bases, and 10 bases lay in between. Germline loops: CDR1 SGHTS, CDR2 YDEGEE. CDR3 size: 15 residues. The CDR3 loop reads CASSSDGNSNQPQHF. The CDR3 DNA sequence: TGTGCCAGCAGCTCCGACGGCAATAGCAATCAGCCCCAGCATTTT.

This chain connects TRBV11-2 to TRBJ1-2, with 7 bases fitting TRBD1. The germline V gene encodes CDR1 SGHAT and CDR2 FQNNGV. Trimming removed 1 base from V and 3 bases from J; junction bases left unmatched: 14. The CDR3 spans 18 residues. CDR3: CASSLGPGGAGIDYGYTF. The CDR3 DNA reads as TGTGCCAGCAGCTTAGGTCCAGGGGGTGCAGGGATCGACTATGGCTACACCTTC.

The chain recombines TRBV5-1 with TRBJ1-4; 7 nucleotides align to TRBD1. CDR1 and CDR2 (germline): SGHRS, YFSETQ. V lost 4 bases, J lost 2 bases, and 5 bases stayed unmatched. This CDR3 comprises 15 residues. The CDR3 reads CASSHRRGTNEKLFF. DNA for the CDR3: TGCGCCAGCAGCCACCGCAGGGGGACTAATGAAAAACTGTTTTTT.

This sequence joins TRBV15 and TRBJ2-2; D unresolved. The CDR3 extends over 13 amino acids. Germline V gene data show CDR1 as LNHNV and CDR2 as YYDKDF (reference sequence). V gave up 0 bases and J gave up 1 base, with 0 bases separating them. CDR3 bases: TGTGCCACCAGCAGAGAGAACACCGGGGAGCTGTTTTTT. Translation: CATSRENTGELFF.

The table lists this clone with a count of one. The chain combines TRBV6-5 with TRBJ1-4; 9 positions agree with TRBD1. This CDR3 contains 15 residues. Germline CDR1 and CDR2: MNHEY and SVGAGI. The V and J ends lost 7 bases and 8 bases, in that order; junction bases with no gene match: 11. CDR3 nucleotide sequence: TGTGCCAGCAAACACCGGGACAGGGTCGGCGAAAAACTGTTTTTT. It translates to CASKHRDRVGEKLFF.